The 30 T cell receptor beta chains below come from one sample, sequenced in a study of cytomegalovirus exposure and HLA in healthy donors. The study ran its PCR with 60 Vbeta and 13 Jbeta primers. Clones were sequenced by immunoSEQ multiplex PCR, and TCRdb holds only the in-frame ones, with some missing. The sample includes some 130,000 clones, around 78% of them seen just once. The sample was PBMCs. These receptor sequences come from a man aged 35 to 55 in good health and CMV-seronegative.

The chain couples TRBV6-5 to TRBJ2-7; 7 nucleotides match TRBD1. CDR3 size: 14 residues. With 6 bases clipped from V and 1 base from J, the junction kept 6 bases outside the gene matches. Germline CDR1 reads MNHEY; CDR2 reads SVGAGI. The CDR3 reads CASSPGTASYEQYF. The CDR3 region has the DNA TGTGCCAGCAGCCCCGGGACAGCGTCCTACGAGCAGTACTTC.

The chain has TRBV21-1 and TRBJ1-5. TRBV21-1 is flagged as a pseudogene. The CDR3 runs to 19 residues. Written as DNA, the CDR3 is TGTGCCAGCAGCAAAGTCTGGCCCTACGAGCGATATAGCAATCAGCCCCAGCATTTT. Its protein product is CASSKVWPYERYSNQPQHF.

This clone was detected once. The chain uses TRBV28 and TRBJ1-5; D possibly corresponds to TRBD1 (6 bases). The germline V gene has CDR1 MDHEN and CDR2 SYDVKM. This CDR3 is 14 amino acids long. Trimming shortened V by 6 bases and J by 2 bases, and 11 bases separated the two germline ends. CDR3 sequence: CASSLNRGNQPQHF. The CDR3 bases are TGTGCCAGCAGCCTAAACAGGGGCAATCAGCCCCAGCATTTT.

The V gene is TRBV4-1, the J gene TRBJ1-2, with 7 bases that match TRBD1. Trimming at V came to 0 bases and at J to 4 bases, leaving 8 bases not matched to a gene. Germline loops: CDR1 MGHRA, CDR2 YSYEKL. This CDR3 contains 16 residues. The CDR3 DNA follows: TGCGCCAGCAGCCAAGATAGAGGGACAGCGCCCTATGGCTACACCTTC. Its translation: CASSQDRGTAPYGYTF.

This clone was counted a single time. The chain links TRBV7-2 to TRBJ1-5; the D gene is possibly TRBD1 (5 bases). The CDR3 runs 13 residues. V dropped 5 bases and J dropped 3 bases, with 8 bases sitting between them. Germline V gives CDR1 SGHTA, CDR2 FQGNSA. CDR3 bases: TGTGCCAGCAGCGGGGGGAACAATCAGCCCCAGCATTTT. This gives the protein CASSGGNNQPQHF.

The chain has TRBV19 and TRBJ2-7, with D tentatively TRBD2 (5 bases). Deletions cut 11 bases from V and 2 bases from J, with 16 bases between. The CDR3 consists of 13 residues. Germline V lookup: CDR1 LNHDA, CDR2 SQIVND (reference sequence). In nucleotides, the CDR3 is TGTGCCGCAGTAGCGTCCGACACCTACGAGCAGTACTTC. Amino acids: CAAVASDTYEQYF.

A single count supports this clone. The CDR3: CASSPTGEGEKLFF. As DNA, the CDR3 is TGTGCCAGCAGTCCTACAGGGGAAGGGGAAAAACTGTTTTTT. This chain uses TRBV28 with TRBJ1-4; TRBD1 agrees at 7 bases. Germline loops: CDR1 MDHEN, CDR2 SYDVKM. With V trimmed by 5 bases and J by 8 bases, 8 bases remained unmatched. This CDR3 has 14 residues. The full variable domain, with the rest looked up from reference TRBV28 and TRBJ1-4, is DVKVTQSSRYLVKRTGEKVFLECVQDMDHENMFWYRQDPGLGLRLIYFSYDVKMKEKGDIPEGYSVSREKKERFSLILESASTNQTSMYLCASSPTGEGEKLFFGSGTQLSVL.

The chain combines TRBV5-8 with TRBJ1-1, with no clear D. The CDR3 consists of 15 residues. V was pared by 4 bases and J by 1 base, with 14 bases between. CDR1 and CDR2 (germline): SGHTS, YDEGEE. This CDR3 reads CASSATGNPNTEAFF. DNA for the CDR3: TGTGCCAGCAGCGCGACCGGGAACCCGAACACTGAAGCTTTCTTT. Full variable domain (missing parts from reference TRBV5-8 and TRBJ1-1): EAGVTQSPTHLIKTRGQQATLRCSPISGHTSVYWYQQALGLGLQFLLWYDEGEERNRGNFPPRFSGRQFPNYSSELNVNALELEDSALYLCASSATGNPNTEAFFGQGTRLTVV.

The chain has TRBV7-6 and TRBJ2-2; 9 nucleotides match TRBD1. V was clipped by 1 base and J by 7 bases; unmatched bases: 4. Germline loops: CDR1 SGHVS, CDR2 FNYEAQ. The CDR3 is made up of 15 amino acids. This CDR3 reads CASSLGTGVLGELFF. CDR3 bases: TGTGCCAGCAGCTTAGGGACAGGGGTTCTCGGGGAGCTGTTTTTT.

The chain's CDR3 is CSVEFSGADEQYF. Written as DNA, the CDR3 is TGCAGCGTTGAATTTTCAGGGGCCGACGAGCAGTACTTC. This chain uses TRBV29-1 with TRBJ2-5, with D possibly TRBD1 on 6 matching bases. With the DNA end fitting TRBJ2-7 better, the J assignment may be wrong. The CDR3 is 13 residues long. Per germline, CDR1 SQVTM and CDR2 ANQGSEA.

V usage is TRBV10-3 and J usage is TRBJ2-1, with 12 bases that match TRBD2. V lost 10 bases and J lost 7; bases outside the gene matches: 2. CDR3 length: 12 amino acids. Germline V gene sequence: CDR1 ENHRY, CDR2 SYGVKD. CDR3 amino acids: CATLAGGNEQFF. In DNA form, the CDR3 reads TGTGCCACTCTAGCGGGGGGGAATGAGCAGTTCTTC.

V is TRBV19 and J is TRBJ1-1; D gene uncertain. V dropped 10 bases and J dropped 4 bases, with 13 bases sitting between them. Germline V lookup: CDR1 LNHDA, CDR2 SQIVND (reference sequence). The CDR3 totals 12 residues. CDR3 region: CATRGRGTEAFF. CDR3 DNA: TGTGCCACCCGCGGGCGGGGCACTGAAGCTTTCTTT.

The chain is built from TRBV11-2 and TRBJ2-5, with D perhaps TRBD2 (6 bases). This CDR3 has 15 amino acids. V was trimmed by 1 base and J by 5 bases, leaving 14 bases between them. CDR1 and CDR2 (germline): SGHAT, FQNNGV. CDR3: CASSLAPGEAETQYF. DNA for the CDR3: TGTGCCAGCAGCTTAGCCCCTGGGGAGGCCGAGACCCAGTACTTC.

This clone has a handful of counts. The chain combines TRBV19 with TRBJ2-7; 10 bases fit TRBD2. The trim removed 4 bases at V and 5 bases at J, leaving 11 bases unmatched. CDR1 and CDR2 from the germline V gene are LNHDA and SQIVND (reference sequence). The length of the CDR3 is 16 residues. The DNA of the CDR3 is TGTGCCAGTAGTAGCTCGGCTAGCGGGAGTTTGAACGAGCAGTACTTC. Protein product: CASSSSASGSLNEQYF.

The chain joins TRBV5-1 to TRBJ2-2; TRBD2 might be the D (6 bases). V shed 0 bases and J shed 0 bases, with 6 bases lying between them. Per germline, CDR1 SGHRS and CDR2 YFSETQ. CDR3 length equals 15 residues. The DNA of the CDR3 is TGCGCCAGCAGCTTGGGGGGGGCGAACACCGGGGAGCTGTTTTTT. Translation: CASSLGGANTGELFF.

This chain joins TRBV11-2 and TRBJ2-1, with D possibly matching TRBD2 (5 bases). Looked up from germline, CDR1 is SGHAT and CDR2 is FQNNGV. CDR3 length: 18 amino acids. With 1 base removed from V and 4 bases from J, the gap between germline ends came to 20 bases. Written as DNA, the CDR3 is TGTGCCAGCAGCTTAGGGTTTGGACGGGAAAAGGGATACAATGAGCAGTTCTTC. This codes for CASSLGFGREKGYNEQFF.

V and J are TRBV28 and TRBJ1-2, with D tentatively TRBD1 (6 bases). The germline gives CDR1 MDHEN, CDR2 SYDVKM. The length of the CDR3 is 14 residues. V lost 6 bases to trimming and J lost 7 bases, with 18 bases between them. The DNA for the CDR3 is TGTGCCAGCAGATATACCATGGGGGCTGGTGGCTACACCTTC. Translation gives CASRYTMGAGGYTF.

This clone has only a few counts. The chain is built from TRBV6-6 and TRBJ1-1, with TRBD1 as a possible D gene (5 bases). Germline V lookup: CDR1 MNHNY, CDR2 SVGAGI (reference sequence). V gave up 2 bases and J gave up 1 base, with 8 bases separating them. CDR3 length: 14 residues. CDR3 loop: CASSYLTGNTEAFF. As DNA, the CDR3 is TGTGCCAGCAGTTACCTTACAGGGAACACTGAAGCTTTCTTT.

This chain links TRBV7-9 with TRBJ1-2; 9 bases line up with TRBD1. This CDR3 region has 14 residues. Germline V gene lookup returns CDR1 SEHNR and CDR2 FQNEAQ (reference sequence). The V segment lost 1 base and the J segment 7 bases; nucleotides outside the gene matches: 4. CDR3 nucleotides: TGTGCCAGCAGCTTAGGGGGACAGGGCCCTGGCTACACCTTC. It specifies CASSLGGQGPGYTF.

This clone was recorded a few times. This chain joins TRBV27 and TRBJ2-1; D is perhaps TRBD2 (6 bases). The CDR3 totals 17 residues. Germline CDR1 reads MNHEY; CDR2 reads SMNVEV (reference sequence). Trimming removed 5 bases at V and 3 bases at J, with 20 bases between. CDR3 in amino acids: CASSPFTSPLIYNEQFF. The DNA for the CDR3 is TGTGCCAGCAGTCCGTTTACTAGCCCCCTTATCTACAATGAGCAGTTCTTC.

The CDR3 is CASSQWEGALEQYF. CDR3 sequence (DNA): TGCGCCAGCAGCCAATGGGAAGGGGCCCTCGAGCAGTACTTC. V usage is TRBV4-3 and J usage is TRBJ2-7, with a tentative D call TRBD1 (5 bases). In germline, CDR1 is LGHNA, CDR2 YSLEER. CDR3 length equals 14 residues. V lost 2 bases and J 6 bases, leaving 14 bases between the germline ends.

This chain joins TRBV19 and TRBJ2-3; tentative D call: TRBD2 (6 bases). Germline loops: CDR1 LNHDA, CDR2 SQIVND (reference sequence). Trimming pared 3 bases from V and 0 bases from J, leaving 10 bases between. This CDR3 has 15 amino acids. Here the CDR3 reads CASSIMRDSTDTQYF. The CDR3 nucleotides are TGTGCCAGTAGTATTATGCGGGACAGCACAGATACGCAGTATTTT.

This chain joins TRBV7-6 and TRBJ2-3; D is undetermined. V was shortened by 4 bases and J by 6 bases, with 5 bases between the two germline ends. CDR3 size: 11 residues. Germline CDR1 is SGHVS and CDR2 is FNYEAQ. This CDR3 is CASSSRDTQYF. Here the CDR3 DNA reads TGTGCCAGCAGCTCCCGGGATACGCAGTATTTT.

The chain couples TRBV7-2 to TRBJ1-5; 8 positions agree with TRBD1. Germline lookup yields CDR1 SGHTA and CDR2 FQGNSA. V trimming: 6 bases; J trimming: 11 bases; junction bases outside the gene matches: 6. CDR3 size: 12 residues. The CDR3 reads CASSPYRGSQHF. For the CDR3, the DNA is TGTGCCAGCAGTCCTTACAGGGGGTCCCAGCATTTT.

The gene calls are TRBV4-3 and TRBJ2-5, with 7 bases lining up with TRBD2. CDR1 and CDR2 from the germline V gene are LGHNA and YSLEER. V was clipped by 5 bases and J by 5 bases; unmatched bases: 14. The CDR3 totals 16 residues. DNA for the CDR3: TGCGCCAGCAGCACCCGAACAACAGGAGCGGGGGAGACCCAGTACTTC. Protein sequence: CASSTRTTGAGETQYF.

The CDR3 spells CASSSSSVQAFF. CDR3 DNA sequence: TGTGCCAGCAGCTCCTCGTCGGTGCAAGCTTTCTTT. V is TRBV11-2 and J is TRBJ1-1; D gene ambiguous. Germline V lookup: CDR1 SGHAT, CDR2 FQNNGV. The CDR3 sequence is 12 residues long. Trimming cost V 4 bases and J 9 bases, with 12 bases left between them.

The V and J genes are TRBV2 and TRBJ1-5, with 7 positions matching TRBD1. The CDR3 spans 14 residues. Per germline, CDR1 SNHLY and CDR2 FYNNEI. Trimming removed 6 bases from V and 1 base from J; junction bases left unmatched: 3. The CDR3 spells CASSPTGSNQPQHF. The CDR3 nucleotides are TGTGCCAGCAGCCCGACAGGGAGCAATCAGCCCCAGCATTTT.

The chain carries TRBV4-3 and TRBJ1-2; D is ambiguous. Trimming cost V 0 bases and J 2 bases, with 10 bases left between them. The CDR3 totals 15 residues. Germline V lookup: CDR1 LGHNA, CDR2 YSLEER. CDR3 protein: CASSQDPISNYGYTF. CDR3 sequence (DNA): TGCGCCAGCAGCCAAGATCCGATAAGCAACTATGGCTACACCTTC.

The chain has TRBV18 and TRBJ2-3, with a tentative D call TRBD1 (5 bases). Between the trimmed V and J ends, which lost 3 bases and 3 bases, there was a span of 10 bases. CDR3 length: 14 amino acids. Germline V CDR1 and CDR2: KGHSH, LQKENI. In DNA form, the CDR3 reads TGTGCCAGCTCACCCCAGGGTGTGACAGATACGCAGTATTTT. Encoded protein: CASSPQGVTDTQYF. The entire variable domain, with the rest obtained from reference TRBV18 and TRBJ2-3, is as follows: NAGVMQNPRHLVRRRGQEARLRCSPMKGHSHVYWYRQLPEEGLKFMVYLQKENIIDESGMPKERFSAEFPKEGPSILRIQQVVRGDSAAYFCASSPQGVTDTQYFGPGTRLTVL.

Note on this clone: At one of its ends the junction is not consistent with the germline gene, which may arise from a read error. The rearrangement links TRBV7-9 to TRBJ2-4, with 12 bases that match TRBD2. This CDR3 has 14 amino acids. Germline loops: CDR1 SEHNR, CDR2 FQNEAQ (reference sequence). Written as DNA, the CDR3 is TGTTCCAGCAGCCATGGACTAGCGGGGTTTGTTCAGTACTTC. This sequence encodes CSSSHGLAGFVQYF.